Listed here is a single TCR beta chain. The target antigen is unknown. The data belong to a study of T cells after yellow fever vaccination. Looking at the study overall: Low-cell-number fractions were prepared with SMART-Seq v4 Ultra Low Input.

One entry per CDR3 protein, called by TCRdb with MiXCR from the 5' RACE reads. The sample has more than 350,000 distinct CDR3 sequences, around a tenth seen once. General study results and limits: Clones that expanded after primary vaccination mostly reappeared after the booster (around 96% CD4, 88% CD8).

CDR1 and CDR2 (germline): LNHDA, SQIVND (reference sequence). V dropped 5 bases and J dropped 2; count of bases not matched to a gene: 3. The CDR3 length is 15 residues. The chain employs TRBV19 and TRBJ2-3, with 11 bases fitting TRBD2. Sequencing was performed on PBMCs, taken on the day of the first yellow fever vaccination. This sequence originates from a man aged 18 to 30 who received the YFV17D yellow fever vaccine. The CDR3, as DNA: TGTGCCAGTAGTTTGACTAGCGGGGACACAGATACGCAGTATTTT. Translating gives CASSLTSGDTDTQYF.